The entry below describes one TCR beta chain. In the source study's methods: Reference gene primer amplification gave estimated nucleated cell counts. TCRdb's copy holds only in-frame clones and misses some; the assay was immunoSEQ multiplex PCR. V and J calls and clone size are copied from that table; D and trimming were computed from the DNA. This repertoire shows 200,000 or so clones, roughly 84% found once; its top ten account for roughly 2.8%. The data derive from a study of blood T cell repertoires in COVID-19. Whole-study context: Collection of acute and convalescent COVID-19 samples took place in the United States, Italy and Spain. From T cells, B-cell-depleted T cells, or PBMCs came the material, which was cDNA or gDNA.

V was shortened by 0 bases and J by 8 bases, with 14 bases between the two germline ends. This CDR3 spans 15 amino acids. Looked up from germline, CDR1 is WNHNN and CDR2 is SYGVQD (reference sequence). This chain uses TRBV10-1 with TRBJ2-1; tentative D call: TRBD2 (6 bases). The sequence derives from a man aged 50 to 60 who had recovered from COVID-19. Source material: peripheral blood. CDR3 residues: CASSESGSGLHEQFF. CDR3 nucleotides: TGCGCCAGCAGTGAGTCGGGTAGCGGCCTCCATGAGCAGTTCTTC.